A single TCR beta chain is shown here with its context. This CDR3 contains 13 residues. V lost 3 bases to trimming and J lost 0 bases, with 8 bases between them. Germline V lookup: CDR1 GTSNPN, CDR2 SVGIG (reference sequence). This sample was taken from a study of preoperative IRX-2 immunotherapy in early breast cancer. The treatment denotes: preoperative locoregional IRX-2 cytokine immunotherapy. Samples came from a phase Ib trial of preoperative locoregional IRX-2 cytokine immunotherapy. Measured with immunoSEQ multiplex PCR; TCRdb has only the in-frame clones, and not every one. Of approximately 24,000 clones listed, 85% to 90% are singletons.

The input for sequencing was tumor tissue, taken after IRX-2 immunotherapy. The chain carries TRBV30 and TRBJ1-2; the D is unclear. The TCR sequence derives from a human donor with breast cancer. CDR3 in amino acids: CAWSPATNYGYTF. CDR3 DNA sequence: TGTGCCTGGAGCCCAGCCACTAACTATGGCTACACCTTC.